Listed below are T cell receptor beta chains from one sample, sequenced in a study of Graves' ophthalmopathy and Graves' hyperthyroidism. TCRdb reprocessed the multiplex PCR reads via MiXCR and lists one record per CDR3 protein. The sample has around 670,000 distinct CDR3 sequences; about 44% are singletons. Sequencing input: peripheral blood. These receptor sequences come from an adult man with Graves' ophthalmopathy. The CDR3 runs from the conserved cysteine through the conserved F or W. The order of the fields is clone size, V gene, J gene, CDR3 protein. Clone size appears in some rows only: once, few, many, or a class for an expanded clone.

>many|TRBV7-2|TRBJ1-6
CASSPTARAPLHF
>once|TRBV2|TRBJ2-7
CASSAGQGLLGYEQYF
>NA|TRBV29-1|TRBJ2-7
CSVTGGCYEQYF
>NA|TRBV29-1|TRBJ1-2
CSVDGQGARGYTF
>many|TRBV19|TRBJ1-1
CASTHGRGYSQF
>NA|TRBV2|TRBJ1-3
CASSSTGAQNSGNTIYF
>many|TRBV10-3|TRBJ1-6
CASSYPGQGYSPLHF
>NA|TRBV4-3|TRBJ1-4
CASSQVFAGGSRGEKLFF
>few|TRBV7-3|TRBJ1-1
CASSLSVGGQGDTEAFF
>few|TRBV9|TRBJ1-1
CASSQDPGTQLLAEAFF
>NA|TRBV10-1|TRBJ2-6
CASMDKPGANVLTF
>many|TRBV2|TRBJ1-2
CASRVGTDTYGYTF
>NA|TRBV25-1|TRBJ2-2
CAWSRDRYTGELFF
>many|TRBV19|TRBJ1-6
CASSIAVMADSPLHF
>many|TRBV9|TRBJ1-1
CASSVGGQVTEAFF
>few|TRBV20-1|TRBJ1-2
CSARPVGQGGGYTF
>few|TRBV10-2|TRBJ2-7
CATGDRGYEQYF
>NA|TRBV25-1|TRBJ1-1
CASSKKGGAEAFF
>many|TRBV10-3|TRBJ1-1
CAITRDGQTEAFF
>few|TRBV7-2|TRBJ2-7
CASSVHPLYEQYF
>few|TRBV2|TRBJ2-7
CASSRDRSFSSYEQYF
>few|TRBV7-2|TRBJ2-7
CASSDPLAGVYEQYF
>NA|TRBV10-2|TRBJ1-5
CTSRDGLQGQPQHF
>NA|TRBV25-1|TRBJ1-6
CASTGQQSPLHF
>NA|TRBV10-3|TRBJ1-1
CAISVDMVGLSAEAFF
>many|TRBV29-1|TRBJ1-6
CSVAPGTDNSPLHF
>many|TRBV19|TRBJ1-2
CASSAQKDYGYTF
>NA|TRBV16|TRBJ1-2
CASTLGQGSGYTF
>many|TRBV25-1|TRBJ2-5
CASSRFSGGLRGQETQYF
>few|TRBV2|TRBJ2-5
CASTLRGKQETQYF
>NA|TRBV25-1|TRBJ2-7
CASSLSGTGWAYEQYF
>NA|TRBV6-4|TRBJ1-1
CASSSLGLMNTEAFF
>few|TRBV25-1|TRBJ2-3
CASSRGVDTQYF
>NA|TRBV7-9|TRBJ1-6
CVSSLERVNSPLHF
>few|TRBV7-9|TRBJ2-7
CASSQEHRVAYEQYF
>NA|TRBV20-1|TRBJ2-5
CSASRAIQETQYF
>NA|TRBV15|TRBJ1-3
CATSRAVTGLGNTIYF
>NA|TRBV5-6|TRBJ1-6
CASSLGTGQNSPLHF
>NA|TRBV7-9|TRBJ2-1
CASSLPRRLGNEQFF
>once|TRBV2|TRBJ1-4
CASSPGDVATNEKLFF
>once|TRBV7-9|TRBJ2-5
CASSLTNGEETQYF
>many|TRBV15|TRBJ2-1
CATSRVRRGTDNEQFF
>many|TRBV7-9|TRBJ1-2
CASSDRGNGLYGYTF
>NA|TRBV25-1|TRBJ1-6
CASQGMYPPLHF
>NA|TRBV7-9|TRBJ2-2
CASSPQPGEDTGELFF
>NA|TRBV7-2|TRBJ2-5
CASSYLSGQGSLSQETQYF
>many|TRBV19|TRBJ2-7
CASSIREEQYF
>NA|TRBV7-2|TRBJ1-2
CASSQGRDPGYTF
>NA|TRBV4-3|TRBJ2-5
CASSQERRRGERETQYF
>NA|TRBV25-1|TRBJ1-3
CASSETPRNTIYF
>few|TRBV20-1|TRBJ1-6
CSARDAAEYSPLHF
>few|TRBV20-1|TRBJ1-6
CSVVRGPPSSPLHF
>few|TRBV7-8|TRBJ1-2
CASSLKGGSGYTF
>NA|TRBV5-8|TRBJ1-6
CASSTTGTGISPLHF
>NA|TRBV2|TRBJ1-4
CACRRAANEKLFF